Listed here are 31 T cell receptor beta chains from one sample, sequenced in a study of control samples from healthy donors and cancer patients. The assay was immunoSEQ multiplex PCR, and TCRdb's table has in-frame clones only and misses some. The data show 150,000 or so clones, with roughly 94% seen just once and around 14% held by the top ten. Sample: blood. The receptor set was obtained from a man aged 35 to 55 in good health.

This rearrangement joins TRBV9 to TRBJ1-1; D unclear. Per germline, CDR1 SGDLS and CDR2 YYNGEE. Trimming pared 3 bases from V and 6 bases from J, leaving 12 bases between. The CDR3 is made up of 13 amino acids. The CDR3 protein is CASSAPGGAEAFF. The CDR3 DNA is TGTGCCAGCAGCGCTCCGGGAGGAGCTGAAGCTTTCTTT.

CDR3 DNA: TGTGCCAGCAGCTTGAGGGACTATGGCTACACCTTC. Its protein is CASSLRDYGYTF. The chain employs TRBV5-6 and TRBJ1-2; D not resolved. V was cut by 1 base and J by 3 bases, with 4 bases left in between. This CDR3 has 12 amino acids. CDR1 and CDR2 (germline): SGHDT, YYEEEE.

The chain has TRBV19 and TRBJ1-1; 8 nucleotides align to TRBD1. Germline V gene data show CDR1 as LNHDA and CDR2 as SQIVND (reference sequence). This CDR3 region has 15 residues. The ends lost 4 bases at V and 4 bases at J; junction bases unmatched: 8. The CDR3 is CASSNLNQGATEAFF. CDR3 coding DNA: TGTGCCAGTAGTAACCTTAATCAGGGGGCCACTGAAGCTTTCTTT.

The chain joins TRBV7-9 to TRBJ1-6, with D hard to call. V was clipped by 7 bases and J by 8 bases, with 18 bases between them. Germline V gene sequence: CDR1 SEHNR, CDR2 FQNEAQ (reference sequence). The CDR3 runs 15 residues. CDR3 protein: CASNGLDGKYSPLHF. The CDR3 nucleotides read TGTGCCAGCAACGGATTGGACGGGAAATATTCACCCCTCCACTTT.

V gene TRBV5-1 combines with J gene TRBJ2-7; no clear D gene. Trimming took off 3 bases at V and 0 bases at J, with 13 bases between the two ends. There are 15 residues in the CDR3. Germline V gives CDR1 SGHRS, CDR2 YFSETQ. CDR3 sequence reads: CASSSFSRASYEQYF. The CDR3, as DNA: TGCGCCAGCAGCTCATTTTCTCGGGCCTCCTACGAGCAGTACTTC.

As DNA, the CDR3 is TGTGCCAGAGTAGAAATAGCGGGAGTGGGAGATACGCAGTATTTT. Amino acid sequence: CARVEIAGVGDTQYF. This chain joins TRBV6-5 and TRBJ2-3; 9 nucleotides align to TRBD2. Germline values: CDR1 MNHEY, CDR2 SVGAGI. Losses at the gene ends were 9 bases for V and 5 bases for J; bases not matched to a gene: 12. The CDR3 sequence is 15 residues long.

The chain employs TRBV7-8 and TRBJ2-5, with D possibly TRBD2 on 6 matching bases. Germline V gene data show CDR1 as SGHVS and CDR2 as FQNEAQ. The CDR3 is made up of 15 amino acids. The germline V and J ends were trimmed by 9 bases and 0 bases, with 17 bases remaining between them. The CDR3 is CASRASGPYQETQYF. As DNA, the CDR3 is TGTGCCAGTAGGGCCAGCGGGCCGTACCAAGAGACCCAGTACTTC.

The chain joins TRBV7-9 to TRBJ1-1; a possible D gene is TRBD1 (6 bases). The CDR3 is 14 amino acids. V was clipped by 2 bases and J by 8 bases, with 15 bases between them. Germline V gene lookup returns CDR1 SEHNR and CDR2 FQNEAQ (reference sequence). The CDR3 sequence: CASSLPGLGAEAFF. In nucleotides, the CDR3 is TGTGCCAGCAGCTTACCAGGACTGGGGGCGGAAGCTTTCTTT.

This sequence joins TRBV20-1 and TRBJ1-4; D ambiguous. Trimming cost V 8 bases and J 8 bases, with 12 bases left between them. The length of the CDR3 is 11 residues. The V gene's germline CDR1 is DFQATT and CDR2 SNEGSKA (reference sequence). Here the CDR3 reads CSPLLGEKLFF. Written as DNA, the CDR3 is TGCAGTCCCCTCTTGGGGGAAAAACTGTTTTTT.

This clone was detected only a few times. This chain links TRBV5-6 with TRBJ2-7, with TRBD2 identical over 11 bases. The germline CDR1 and CDR2 sequences are SGHDT and YYEEEE. The CDR3 spans 17 residues. V shed 2 bases, J shed 4 bases, and the junction held 11 bases outside the gene matches. DNA of the CDR3: TGTGCCAGCAGCTTAGGTAGCGGGGGGGGGATCAGTTACGAGCAGTACTTC. Amino acid sequence: CASSLGSGGGISYEQYF.

The chain uses TRBV19 and TRBJ2-7; D may correspond to TRBD1 or TRBD2 (5 bases each). From germline, CDR1 is LNHDA and CDR2 SQIVND (reference sequence). Trimming removed 5 bases at V and 0 bases at J, with 17 bases between. The CDR3 has 16 residues. The CDR3 here is CASSLYGTESSYEQYF. In DNA form, the CDR3 reads TGTGCCAGTAGTCTCTACGGGACGGAAAGCTCCTACGAGCAGTACTTC.

The genes are TRBV5-4 and TRBJ1-1, with D maybe TRBD1 (5 bases). The CDR3 runs 12 residues. Deletions cut 5 bases from V and 3 bases from J, with 8 bases between. The V gene's germline CDR1 is SGHNT and CDR2 YYREEE (reference sequence). The CDR3 region has the DNA TGTGCCAGCAGTCAGGGTGACACTGAAGCTTTCTTT. It translates to CASSQGDTEAFF.

The chain recombines TRBV7-6 with TRBJ2-5; possibly TRBD1 or TRBD2 for D (5 bases each). Germline V CDR1 and CDR2: SGHVS, FNYEAQ. The CDR3 length is 15 residues. Trimming removed 0 bases from V and 2 bases from J, with 10 bases in between. CDR3 DNA: TGTGCCAGCAGCTTAGCGGGGGTAAAACAAGAGACCCAGTACTTC. It is translated as CASSLAGVKQETQYF.

The rearrangement links TRBV5-4 to TRBJ1-2, with D possibly TRBD1 on 5 matching bases. The germline CDR1 and CDR2 sequences are SGHNT and YYREEE (reference sequence). The CDR3 is made up of 13 amino acids. Trimming cost V 0 bases and J 5 bases, with 8 bases left between them. The CDR3 region is CASSLGGSYGYTF. CDR3 coding DNA: TGTGCCAGCAGCTTGGGGGGGTCTTATGGCTACACCTTC.

V is TRBV15 and J is TRBJ2-7; D is possibly TRBD1 (6 bases). There are 17 residues in the CDR3. V lost 0 bases and J lost 2, with 17 bases in between. Germline V gene data show CDR1 as LNHNV and CDR2 as YYDKDF (reference sequence). In nucleotides, the CDR3 is TGTGCCACCAGCAGAGATAAATGGCAGGGGAAGGCCTACGAGCAGTACTTC. Translated: CATSRDKWQGKAYEQYF. Combining the CDR3 with reference TRBV15 and TRBJ2-7 gives the whole variable domain DAMVIQNPRYQVTQFGKPVTLSCSQTLNHNVMYWYQQKSSQAPKLLFHYYDKDFNNEADTPDNFQSRRPNTSFCFLDIRSPGLGDTAMYLCATSRDKWQGKAYEQYFGPGTRLTVT.

J is TRBJ2-7 and V is TRBV6-5, with D unclear. V was cut by 2 bases and J by 7 bases, with 18 bases left in between. The CDR3 runs 15 residues. Per germline, CDR1 MNHEY and CDR2 SVGAGI. The CDR3 nucleotides are TGTGCCAGCAGTTACCTCGGTCCTCTACGCCGGGAGCAGTACTTC. This sequence encodes CASSYLGPLRREQYF.

This chain joins TRBV2 and TRBJ1-1, with TRBD1 matching over 7 bases. The CDR3 contains 14 residues. V lost 3 bases and J lost 3; bases outside the gene matches: 4. In germline, CDR1 is SNHLY, CDR2 FYNNEI. The CDR3 sequence: CASSERQGHTEAFF. The CDR3 DNA sequence: TGTGCCAGCAGTGAGAGACAGGGACACACTGAAGCTTTCTTT.

The chain joins TRBV27 to TRBJ1-4; D is undetermined. This CDR3 comprises 12 residues. The V end lost 3 bases, the J end lost 4 bases, and 3 bases lay between the germline ends. The V gene's germline CDR1 is MNHEY and CDR2 SMNVEV (reference sequence). The CDR3 region is CASSFNNEKLFF. The DNA for the CDR3 is TGTGCCAGCAGTTTTAATAATGAAAAACTGTTTTTT.

This clone was picked up one time. The rearrangement joins TRBV12-5 to TRBJ2-3, with a tentative D call TRBD2 (6 bases). Trimming took off 0 bases at V and 4 bases at J, with 14 bases between the two ends. Per the germline V gene, CDR1 is LGHNT and CDR2 is FRNRAP. The CDR3 is made up of 16 amino acids. CDR3 residues: CASGLVPGGEADTQYF. CDR3 bases: TGTGCTAGTGGTTTGGTACCCGGGGGTGAGGCAGATACGCAGTATTTT.

V is TRBV9 and J is TRBJ1-1; D possibly corresponds to TRBD1 (5 bases). This CDR3 is built from 14 residues. V was trimmed by 2 bases and J by 4 bases, leaving 12 bases between them. Germline-derived CDR1 and CDR2 are SGDLS and YYNGEE. CDR3 coding DNA: TGTGCCAGCAGCGTGCGCGGGACCGGCACTGAAGCTTTCTTT. Its translation: CASSVRGTGTEAFF.

The chain recombines TRBV9 with TRBJ1-5, with D uncertain. The CDR3 has 15 amino acids. Germline values: CDR1 SGDLS, CDR2 YYNGEE. The V and J ends lost 3 bases and 1 base respectively, with 11 bases between them. The CDR3 loop is CASSAAGSSNQPQHF. The CDR3, as DNA: TGTGCCAGCAGCGCCGCGGGGAGCAGCAATCAGCCCCAGCATTTT.

This clone has just a few counts. The chain couples TRBV7-8 to TRBJ2-7; 9 bases map to TRBD2. The CDR3 is 16 residues long. Germline V gene data show CDR1 as SGHVS and CDR2 as FQNEAQ. J lost 2 bases, V lost 4 bases, and 9 bases had no gene match. Here the CDR3 reads CASSSPSGTGAYEQYF. DNA of the CDR3: TGTGCCAGCAGCTCACCTAGCGGGACGGGGGCCTACGAGCAGTACTTC. Full variable domain (remainder filled in from reference TRBV7-8 and TRBJ2-7): GAGVSQSPRYKVAKRGQDVALRCDPISGHVSLFWYQQALGQGPEFLTYFQNEAQLDKSGLPSDRFFAERPEGSVSTLKIQRTQQEDSAVYLCASSSPSGTGAYEQYFGPGTRLTVT.

This chain joins TRBV7-2 and TRBJ2-5; D call uncertain. There are 14 residues in the CDR3. Germline V CDR1 and CDR2: SGHTA, FQGNSA. Trimming removed 0 bases from V and 7 bases from J, with 12 bases in between. The CDR3 DNA is TGTGCCAGCAGCTTAGCTCTCCTCCCAGGGACCCAGTACTTC. Its protein is CASSLALLPGTQYF.

The V gene is TRBV7-2, the J gene TRBJ1-5, with TRBD1 identical over 8 bases. The V segment lost 3 bases and the J segment 5 bases; nucleotides outside the gene matches: 6. The CDR3 has 15 amino acids. Germline CDR1 SGHTA, CDR2 FQGNSA. This CDR3 reads CASSFDRGVDQPQHF. The DNA for the CDR3 is TGTGCCAGCAGCTTCGACAGGGGAGTGGATCAGCCCCAGCATTTT.

The chain is built from TRBV5-1 and TRBJ1-3; D gene ambiguous. The CDR3 totals 16 residues. CDR1 is SGHRS, CDR2 YFSETQ, per germline. V was shortened by 0 bases and J by 0 bases, with 10 bases between the two germline ends. CDR3 loop: CASSLGFPGSGNTIYF. CDR3 coding DNA: TGCGCCAGCAGCTTGGGGTTCCCGGGCTCTGGAAACACCATATATTTT.

This sequence joins TRBV7-8 and TRBJ2-7; 10 bases are shared with TRBD2. The J segment lost 0 bases and the V segment lost 8 bases, leaving 10 bases of the junction unmatched. The CDR3 has 16 amino acids. Looked up from germline, CDR1 is SGHVS and CDR2 is FQNEAQ. DNA of the CDR3: TGTGCCAGCGAGGGCCTAGCGGGAGCTTCCTCCTACGAGCAGTACTTC. Translating it yields CASEGLAGASSYEQYF.

The chain uses TRBV13 and TRBJ1-2; 7 bases line up with TRBD1. Germline loops: CDR1 PRHDT, CDR2 FYEKMQ (reference sequence). The CDR3 loop spans 16 amino acids. Losses at the gene ends were 5 bases for V and 7 bases for J; bases not matched to a gene: 16. The CDR3: CASSLFRETGYGGYTF. CDR3 DNA: TGTGCCAGCAGCCTATTCAGAGAGACAGGGTATGGTGGCTACACCTTC. The whole variable domain, remainder taken from reference TRBV13 and TRBJ1-2, is AAGVIQSPRHLIKEKRETATLKCYPIPRHDTVYWYQQGPGQDPQFLISFYEKMQSDKGSIPDRFSAQQFSDYHSELNMSSLELGDSALYFCASSLFRETGYGGYTFGSGTRLTVV.

This clone was detected once. V is TRBV9 and J is TRBJ2-3, with D perhaps matching TRBD2 (6 bases). V lost 4 bases and J lost 2, with 14 bases in between. Germline-derived CDR1 and CDR2 are SGDLS and YYNGEE. The CDR3 is 15 amino acids. The CDR3 spells CASSKDPGDTDTQYF. The CDR3 region has the DNA TGTGCCAGCAGCAAAGATCCGGGGGACACAGATACGCAGTATTTT.

The chain uses TRBV30 and TRBJ2-1, with 8 bases lining up with TRBD1. There are 15 residues in the CDR3. CDR1 is GTSNPN, CDR2 SVGIG, per germline (reference sequence). V lost 0 bases, J lost 5 bases, and 6 bases stayed unmatched. The CDR3 loop is CAWSVMGTGHNEQFF. The DNA of the CDR3 is TGTGCCTGGAGTGTAATGGGGACAGGACACAATGAGCAGTTCTTC.

This clone was counted once. V and J are TRBV12-5 and TRBJ1-1; 7 positions match TRBD1. The CDR3 loop spans 14 amino acids. Per the germline V gene, CDR1 is LGHNT and CDR2 is FRNRAP. V gave up 6 bases and J gave up 3 bases; unmatched junction bases: 7. The CDR3: CASGPGQDYTEAFF. The CDR3 DNA follows: TGTGCTAGTGGCCCTGGACAGGATTACACTGAAGCTTTCTTT.

As for this clone: Compared with germline, one end of the junction differs, possibly owing to a read error. The genes are TRBV11-2 and TRBJ1-1; the D gene is possibly TRBD1 (5 bases). Per germline, CDR1 SGHAT and CDR2 FQNNGV. This CDR3 has 16 residues. This CDR3 is CASSLEPGPMNTEAFF. In nucleotides, the CDR3 is TGTGCCAGCAGCCTAGAGCCGGGACCGATGAACACTGAAGCTTTCTTT. The entire variable domain, with the rest obtained from reference TRBV11-2 and TRBJ1-1, is as follows: EAGVAQSPRYKIIEKRQSVAFWCNPISGHATLYWYQQILGQGPKLLIQFQNNGVVDDSQLPKDRFSAERLKGVDSTLKIQPAKLEDSAVYLCASSLEPGPMNTEAFFGQGTRLTVV.